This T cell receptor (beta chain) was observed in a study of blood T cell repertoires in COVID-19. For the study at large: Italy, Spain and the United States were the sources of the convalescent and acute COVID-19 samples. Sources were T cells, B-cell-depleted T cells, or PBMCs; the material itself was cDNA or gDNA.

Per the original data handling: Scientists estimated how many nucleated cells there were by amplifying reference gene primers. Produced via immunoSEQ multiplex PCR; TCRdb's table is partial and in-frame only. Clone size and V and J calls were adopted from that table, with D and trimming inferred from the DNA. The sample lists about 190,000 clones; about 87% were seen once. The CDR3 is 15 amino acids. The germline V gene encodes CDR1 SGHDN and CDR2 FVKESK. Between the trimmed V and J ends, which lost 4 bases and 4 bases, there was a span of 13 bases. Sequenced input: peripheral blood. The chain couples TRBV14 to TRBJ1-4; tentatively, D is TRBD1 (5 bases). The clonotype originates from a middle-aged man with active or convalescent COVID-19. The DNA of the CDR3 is TGTGCCAGCAGCCTCAGTACAGGAGTTAATGAAAAACTGTTTTTT. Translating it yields CASSLSTGVNEKLFF.